This T cell receptor beta chain was found in a study of T cell responses to AZD1222 COVID-19 vaccine. Whole-study results and caveats: Reportedly, close to half of spike-specific TCRs are directed against unmutated variant regions.

Clones were read by immunoSEQ multiplex PCR, and TCRdb kept only the in-frame ones, dropping some. Found here are about 110,000 clones, roughly 86% of them singletons; the top ten hold roughly 13%. The CDR3 length is 12 residues. Germline lookup yields CDR1 KGHSH and CDR2 LQKENI. Trimming left V 4 bases short and J 6 bases short, with 10 bases between. In the case of this clone: Its target is unknown.

The sample here was peripheral blood, taken on day 0 of MenACWY control vaccination. The genes are TRBV18 and TRBJ2-7; D possibly corresponds to TRBD2 (5 bases). This TCR came from an adult in good health. DNA for the CDR3: TGTGCCAGCTCACTCTCTCGGGGCGAGCAGTACTTC. It yields the protein CASSLSRGEQYF. Looking up the rest from reference TRBV18 and TRBJ2-7 gives the full variable domain: NAGVMQNPRHLVRRRGQEARLRCSPMKGHSHVYWYRQLPEEGLKFMVYLQKENIIDESGMPKERFSAEFPKEGPSILRIQQVVRGDSAAYFCASSLSRGEQYFGPGTRLTVT.